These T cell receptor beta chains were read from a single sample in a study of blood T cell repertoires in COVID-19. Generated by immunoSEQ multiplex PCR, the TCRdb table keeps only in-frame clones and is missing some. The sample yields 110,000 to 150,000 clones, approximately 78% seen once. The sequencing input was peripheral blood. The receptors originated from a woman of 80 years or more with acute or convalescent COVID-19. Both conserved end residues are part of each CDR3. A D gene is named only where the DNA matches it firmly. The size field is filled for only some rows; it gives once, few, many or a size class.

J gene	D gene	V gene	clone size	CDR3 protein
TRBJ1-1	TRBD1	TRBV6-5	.	CASDVTGVTFF
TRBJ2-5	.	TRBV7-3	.	CASSLRRGETQYF
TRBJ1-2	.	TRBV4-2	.	CASSQGPGFGIYGYTF
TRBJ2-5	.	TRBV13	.	CASSLSRVNQETQYF
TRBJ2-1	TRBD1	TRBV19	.	CASSDWTGNNEQFF
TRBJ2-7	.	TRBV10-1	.	CASRADGDSYEQYF
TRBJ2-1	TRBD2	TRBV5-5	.	CASSTRLAGSYNEQFF
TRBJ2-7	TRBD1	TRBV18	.	CASSPSGTGGEQYF
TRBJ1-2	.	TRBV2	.	CASSETWTALYGYTF
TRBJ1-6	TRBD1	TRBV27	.	CASRPGQRNSPLHF
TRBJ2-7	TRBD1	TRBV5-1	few	CASSPGTGRGEQYF
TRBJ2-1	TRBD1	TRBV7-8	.	CASSPGQGSYNEQFF
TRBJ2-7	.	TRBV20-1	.	CSASPGGILEEQYF
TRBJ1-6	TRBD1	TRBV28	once	CASSPGQGGYSPLHF
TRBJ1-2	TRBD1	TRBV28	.	CASSPGTGRNYGYTF
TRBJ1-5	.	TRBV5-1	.	CASSLAGGNQPQHF
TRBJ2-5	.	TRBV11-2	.	CASGSFAGKTQYF
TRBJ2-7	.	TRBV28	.	CASRRTRGEQYF
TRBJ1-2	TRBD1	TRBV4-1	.	CASSGPDRENYGYTF
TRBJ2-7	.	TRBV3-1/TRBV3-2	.	CASSQITGTYEQYF
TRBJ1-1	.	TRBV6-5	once	CAASRGRGEAFF
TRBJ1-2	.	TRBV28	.	CASSRIGYGYTF
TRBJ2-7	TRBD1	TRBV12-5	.	CASGGKTLQGASYEQYF